The source of this TCR beta chain is a study of T cell responses to AZD1222 COVID-19 vaccine. Overall study findings and caveats: Seropositive at baseline were only a handful of AZD1222 recipients.

Measured with immunoSEQ multiplex PCR; TCRdb has only the in-frame clones, and not every one. The sample carries 95,000 to 110,000 clones, approximately 90% recorded once. Germline V gene sequence: CDR1 MNHEY, CDR2 SVGEGT. Between the trimmed V and J ends, which lost 2 bases and 5 bases, there was a span of 10 bases. This CDR3 region has 14 residues. Worth noting for this clone: Its antigen is as yet unknown.

Specimen: peripheral blood, collected on day 0 of AZD1222 vaccination. The genes are TRBV6-2 or TRBV6-3 and TRBJ2-1, with D maybe TRBD2 (5 bases). The receptor's source is an adult in good health. Here the CDR3 DNA reads TGTGCCAGCAGTTACGTAACTAGACACAATGAGCAGTTCTTC. Protein product: CASSYVTRHNEQFF.